These T cell receptor beta chains were read from a single sample in a study of tumor-infiltrating lymphocytes in primary liver carcinoma. A single record per CDR3 protein comes from TCRdb applying MiXCR to the multiplex PCR reads. The sample yields some 120,000 distinct CDR3 sequences, around two thirds seen once. Specimen: liver tumor tissue from sampling region 1. All receptors come from an older woman with primary liver carcinoma and hepatitis B virus infection. The conserved cysteine and the conserved F or W are not part of the CDR3 here. The size of a clone is reported for some rows only, either as once, few or many, or as a class for expanded clones.

length	J	V	size	CDR3
13	TRBJ2-2	TRBV28	.	ARSTDRGPTGELF
18	TRBJ2-6	TRBV10-3	.	AISEPAGTEVFSGANVLT
15	TRBJ1-3	TRBV11-2	.	ASSSNPQAGGGNTIY
17	TRBJ2-2	TRBV29-1	many	SVEGPLGSGRTNTGELF
14	TRBJ2-3	TRBV6-6	many	ASSTQGSGSTDTQY
13	TRBJ1-1	TRBV12-5	once	ASALQPNMNTESF
13	TRBJ2-3	TRBV4-1	.	ASSRAHDSIISRC
13	TRBJ2-2	TRBV7-9	few	ASSSGLTNTGELF
11	TRBJ1-2	TRBV29-1	many	SVEAGQGYGYT
14	TRBJ2-3	TRBV10-3	.	ATSDPTGLFTDTQY
13	TRBJ2-7	TRBV14	once	GRSRGQEGNNEQY
13	TRBJ2-1	TRBV20-1	.	SPKTGTSGYNEQF
11	TRBJ2-5	TRBV11-2	.	ASSLVMGKTQY
14	TRBJ2-7	TRBV11-2	.	ANSLDEKGPYYEQC
15	TRBJ2-7	TRBV2	once	ASSWTSGGPSSYEQY
14	TRBJ2-5	TRBV11-2	.	VSSWGPQAWEETQY
12	TRBJ2-2	TRBV6-2/TRBV6-3	many	ASSPGAGAGELF
12	TRBJ1-3	TRBV28	many	ASSLQGTGNTIY
15	TRBJ2-3	TRBV5-6	.	ASSLVRTGTRRNTQY
15	TRBJ2-3	TRBV14	few	ASSQRLGVHNTDTQY
13	TRBJ1-1	TRBV5-4	.	ASSLGGTGRTEVF
10	TRBJ1-1	TRBV29-1	many	SVLGARTEAF
17	TRBJ1-4	TRBV11-2	.	TSSLAGGQGSSMGLELF